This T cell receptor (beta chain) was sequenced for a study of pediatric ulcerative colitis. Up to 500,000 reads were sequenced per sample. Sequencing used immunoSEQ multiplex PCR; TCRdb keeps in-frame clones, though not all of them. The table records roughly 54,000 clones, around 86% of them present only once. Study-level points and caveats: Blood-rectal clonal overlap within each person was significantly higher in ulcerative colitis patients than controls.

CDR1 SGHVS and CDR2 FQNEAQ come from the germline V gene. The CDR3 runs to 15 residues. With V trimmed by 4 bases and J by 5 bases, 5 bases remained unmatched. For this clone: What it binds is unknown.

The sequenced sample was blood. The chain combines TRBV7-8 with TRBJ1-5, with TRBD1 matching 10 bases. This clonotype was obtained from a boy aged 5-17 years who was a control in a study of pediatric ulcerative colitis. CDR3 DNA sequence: TGTGCCAGCAGCTCCTGGACAGGGGGTTATCAGCCCCAGCATTTT. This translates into CASSSWTGGYQPQHF. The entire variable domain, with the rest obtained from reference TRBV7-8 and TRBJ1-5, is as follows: GAGVSQSPRYKVAKRGQDVALRCDPISGHVSLFWYQQALGQGPEFLTYFQNEAQLDKSGLPSDRFFAERPEGSVSTLKIQRTQQEDSAVYLCASSSWTGGYQPQHFGDGTRLSIL.